This T cell receptor (beta chain) was sequenced in a study of T-cell reconstitution after alpha-beta-depleted transplantation in children. This clonotype was seen only a few times. Its target is unknown. Study results and caveats: Elevated TCRbeta diversity at day 60 was traced, in some patients, to surviving recipient T cells and thymic progenitors. Once a year had passed after transplant, T-cell counts and diversity came mostly from newly produced T cells. Several hundred expanded graft clones reportedly were the source of alpha-beta T cells about two months after transplant.

Unique molecular identifiers featured in how the TCRbeta library was prepared. Using its own MiXCR run on the PCR reads, TCRdb lists one record per CDR3 protein. This table has some 300,000 distinct CDR3 sequences, 10% appearing once. The V segment lost 3 bases and the J segment 2 bases; nucleotides outside the gene matches: 8. The CDR3 contains 16 residues. This receptor was taken from a boy under two years old with acute myeloid leukemia, due to receive a stem cell transplant. The V gene is TRBV12-3 or TRBV12-4, the J gene TRBJ2-5, with 8 bases fitting TRBD1. The sequenced sample was PBMCs, obtained before TCRalphabeta/CD19-depleted stem cell transplant. The CDR3 DNA follows: TGTGCCAGCAGTTTGAAGACAGGGGCATATCAAGAGACCCAGTACTTC. Amino acids: CASSLKTGAYQETQYF.